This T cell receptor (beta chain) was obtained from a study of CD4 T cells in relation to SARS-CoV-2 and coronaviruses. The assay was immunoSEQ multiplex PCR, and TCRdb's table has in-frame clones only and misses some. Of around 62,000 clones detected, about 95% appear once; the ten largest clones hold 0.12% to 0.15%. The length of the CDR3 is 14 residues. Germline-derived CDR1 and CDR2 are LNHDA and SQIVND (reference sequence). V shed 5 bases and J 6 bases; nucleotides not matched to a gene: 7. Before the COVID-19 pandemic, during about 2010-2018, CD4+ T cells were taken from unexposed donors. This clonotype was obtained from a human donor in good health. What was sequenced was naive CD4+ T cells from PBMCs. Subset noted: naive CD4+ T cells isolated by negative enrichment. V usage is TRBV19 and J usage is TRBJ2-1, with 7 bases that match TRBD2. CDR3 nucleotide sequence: TGTGCCAGTAGTCCCTGGGACTACCCCAATGAGCAGTTCTTC. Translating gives CASSPWDYPNEQFF.